A selection of T cell receptor beta chains follows, all from one sample in a study of T cell changes during pregnancy in multiple sclerosis. TCRdb's table, derived via immunoSEQ multiplex PCR, lists solely in-frame clones and lacks some. The repertoire holds some 96,000 clones, with about 90% as singletons. The sample here was peripheral blood, taken after pregnancy. Receptors were obtained from a female donor with multiple sclerosis, enrolled in a pregnancy study. The CDR3 runs from the conserved cysteine through the conserved F or W. Fields, in order: J gene, V gene, CDR3 protein.

J: TRBJ2-1; V: TRBV2; CDR3: CASSGGLAGYNEQFF
J: TRBJ2-1; V: TRBV5-6; CDR3: CASSLEPASYNEQFF
J: TRBJ1-1; V: TRBV9; CDR3: CASSVRGTRDTEAFF
J: TRBJ2-3; V: TRBV2; CDR3: CASSPVSRTDTQYF
J: TRBJ2-1; V: TRBV6-1; CDR3: CASSNLDNEQFF
J: TRBJ2-7; V: TRBV7-8; CDR3: CASSLAGGSYEQYF
J: TRBJ2-7; V: TRBV9; CDR3: CASSGSGRAFEQYF
J: TRBJ1-1; V: TRBV13; CDR3: CASSLRQGAPAFF
J: TRBJ2-3; V: TRBV25-1; CDR3: CASRGGSTDTQYF
J: TRBJ1-5; V: TRBV18; CDR3: CASSPPPTGVYNQPQHF